This T cell receptor (beta chain) was captured in a study of blood T cell repertoires in COVID-19. Per the study methods: Estimated nucleated cell counts came from reference gene primer amplification. Here immunoSEQ multiplex PCR was the method, and the copy in TCRdb shows in-frame clones only, minus some. V, J and clone size derive from that table, while D and trimming were established from the DNA sequence. There are 25,000 to 35,000 clones in the sample; roughly 90% occur only once, and roughly 0.59% lies in the top ten. CDR3 length: 15 amino acids. Germline CDR1 MNHEY, CDR2 SVGEGT. V lost 2 bases, J lost 4 bases, and 15 bases lay in between.

Source material: peripheral blood. The TCR was taken from a woman between 40 and 55 years old with active or convalescent COVID-19. The chain joins TRBV6-2 or TRBV6-3 to TRBJ2-7, with D maybe TRBD1 (6 bases). The CDR3 region is CASSYASGARYEQYF. CDR3 bases: TGTGCCAGCAGTTACGCCTCAGGGGCGCGTTACGAGCAGTACTTC.